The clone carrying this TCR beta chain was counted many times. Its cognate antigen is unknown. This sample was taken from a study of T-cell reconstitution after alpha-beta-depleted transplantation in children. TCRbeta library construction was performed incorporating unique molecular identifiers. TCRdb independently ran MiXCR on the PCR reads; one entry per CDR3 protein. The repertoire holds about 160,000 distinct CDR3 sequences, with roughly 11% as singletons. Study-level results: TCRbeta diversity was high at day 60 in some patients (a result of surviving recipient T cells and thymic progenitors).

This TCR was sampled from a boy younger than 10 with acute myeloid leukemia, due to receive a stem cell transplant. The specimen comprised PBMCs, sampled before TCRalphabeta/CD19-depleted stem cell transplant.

Written as DNA, the CDR3 is TGTGCCAGTAGTATTAGGCGGGGGGGCCAGGAGACCCAGTACTTC. This gives the protein CASSIRRGGQETQYF. The chain uses TRBV19 and TRBJ2-5, with TRBD2 matching 9 bases. The germline V gene has CDR1 LNHDA and CDR2 SQIVND (reference sequence). V shed 3 bases, J shed 5 bases, and the junction held 7 bases outside the gene matches. This CDR3 has 15 residues.